Included here is one T cell receptor beta chain sequence, with context. Antigen specificity is unknown. This PCR relied on a set of 60 Vbeta primers and 13 Jbeta primers. The table came from immunoSEQ multiplex PCR; TCRdb's copy has only in-frame clones and leaves some out. The table records some 150,000 clones, about four fifths of them present only once. The sample belongs to a study of cytomegalovirus exposure and HLA in healthy donors. Study details: Earlier sequencing of 150 million to 200 million T cells yielded around 100 million unique TCR beta sequences.

Study results and caveats: In a later analysis, HLA-associated TCR beta chains were more clonally expanded than equally common others. A missense variant in DCLRE1C was later tied to TCR beta V- and J-gene trimming.

It was healthy bone marrow donors who served as donors. Material: PBMCs. The receptor comes from a male donor in good health and CMV-seronegative.

CDR3 residues: CASIIAGGSYNEQFF. DNA of the CDR3: TGTGCCAGCATAATAGCCGGAGGCTCCTACAATGAGCAGTTCTTC. The rearrangement links TRBV6-1 to TRBJ2-1, with D perhaps TRBD2 (5 bases). The CDR3 contains 15 residues. Germline V gene data show CDR1 as MNHNS and CDR2 as SASEGT. V was shortened by 7 bases and J by 0 bases, with 13 bases between the two germline ends.